Listed below are T cell receptor beta chains from one sample, sequenced in a study of cytomegalovirus exposure and HLA in healthy donors. Some clones are missing from TCRdb's copy, which holds only in-frame ones; the method was immunoSEQ multiplex PCR. The table has about 200,000 clones, around 79% seen once; the top ten hold 1.6%. The sequenced material came from PBMCs. The receptors here all came from a woman aged 45-65 years in good health and CMV-seronegative. The CDR3 runs from the conserved cysteine through the conserved F or W. The D gene is left open where the match is weak. Clone size is given for some rows only: seen once, a few or many times, or a class if the clone is expanded.

TRBJ1-6,TRBD1,TRBV7-9,-,TGTGCCAGCAGCCCGTCGACAGGGATGAATTCACCCCTCCACTTT,CASSPSTGMNSPLHF
TRBJ2-7,-,TRBV9,-,TGTGCCAGCAGCGTAGTTCGGATAGCTCGGGGTTACGAGCAGTACTTC,CASSVVRIARGYEQYF
TRBJ2-3,-,TRBV19,-,TGTGCCAGTAGTCCCCGGCCGGGGAGGGATACGCAGTATTTT,CASSPRPGRDTQYF
TRBJ1-5,-,TRBV7-2,-,TGTGCCAGCAGCTTACGGGTGGTGTTGAATCAGCCCCAGCATTTT,CASSLRVVLNQPQHF
TRBJ2-5,-,TRBV9,few,TGTGCCAGCAGCGTTGGACAGACCCAAGAGACCCAGTACTTC,CASSVGQTQETQYF
TRBJ1-2,TRBD1,TRBV9,-,TGTGCCAGCTCCGGGACAGGGGACTCCCAAATCAAGGGCTATGGCTACACCTTC,CASSGTGDSQIKGYGYTF
TRBJ2-1,TRBD1,TRBV29-1,-,TGCAGCGTTGAAGGAGGGGGACAGGGAGCCTACAATGAGCAGTTCTTC,CSVEGGGQGAYNEQFF
TRBJ2-7,-,TRBV28,-,TGTGCCAGCAGTTTCGGGACACCGAGGGGCGAGCAGTACTTC,CASSFGTPRGEQYF
TRBJ2-7,-,TRBV28,-,TGTGCCAGCAGTATTTCCGGGCCACCGCGGAGGGAGTACTTC,CASSISGPPRREYF
TRBJ1-5,-,TRBV18,once,TGTGCCAGCTCACCAGGCGGGGGGGATCAGCCCCAGCATTTT,CASSPGGGDQPQHF
TRBJ2-7,-,TRBV5-4,-,TGTGCCAGCACCGCAGGCCAGAGCTCCTACGAGCAGTACTTC,CASTAGQSSYEQYF
TRBJ1-4,-,TRBV6-6,-,TGTGCCAGCAGTTACGGCGGCTCTTACCGTAATGAAAAACTGTTTTTT,CASSYGGSYRNEKLFF
TRBJ2-7,TRBD1,TRBV4-1,-,TGCGCCAGCAGCCAATTAGAAGGGGGCCTCTCCTACGAGCAGTACTTC,CASSQLEGGLSYEQYF
TRBJ2-7,-,TRBV15,-,TGTGCCACCAGCACGAGCGGATTAGTCTACGAGCAGTACTTC,CATSTSGLVYEQYF
TRBJ2-7,-,TRBV4-1,few,TGCGCCAGCAGCCAAGGCCAGCGGCAATACGAGCAGTACTTC,CASSQGQRQYEQYF
TRBJ2-7,-,TRBV4-2,-,TGTGCCAGCAGCCCCAGCCCACTAGTCTTTTCCTACGAGCAGTACTTC,CASSPSPLVFSYEQYF
TRBJ2-7,TRBD2,TRBV5-4,-,TGTGCCAGCAGCTTTCGAGGTGGGGGGGTAGGTAGGGAGCAGTACTTC,CASSFRGGGVGREQYF
TRBJ1-1,-,TRBV5-5,few,TGTGCCAGCAGCTTAATGGACAGCCTCTACCATGAAGCTTTCTTT,CASSLMDSLYHEAFF
TRBJ2-7,-,TRBV6-6,-,TGTGCCAGCACCTACGGGGGAGGGGGCTCCTACGAGCAGTACTTC,CASTYGGGGSYEQYF
TRBJ2-1,-,TRBV28,-,TGTGCCAGCAGCCCACGAGTGCGCCCACCTTACAATGAGCAGTTCTTC,CASSPRVRPPYNEQFF
TRBJ1-5,TRBD1,TRBV5-6,-,TGTGCCAGCAGCTTGAGAGGACAGGGTAGGGGTCAGCCCCAGCATTTT,CASSLRGQGRGQPQHF
TRBJ2-1,TRBD2,TRBV5-8,-,TGTGCCAGCACCCTTGGGACTAGGACAGTGAGTTACAATGAGCAGTTCTTC,CASTLGTRTVSYNEQFF
TRBJ2-1,-,TRBV28,-,TGTGCCAGCAGTTCCCCTGGGGCAGGATACAATGAGCAGTTCTTC,CASSSPGAGYNEQFF
TRBJ1-5,-,TRBV2,-,TGTGCCAGCACTCCCTCGCAGGTTATAGCGCAGCCCCAGCATTTT,CASTPSQVIAQPQHF
TRBJ2-3,-,TRBV2,-,TGTGCCAGCAGTGGGAGGACCTGGAGCACAGATACGCAGTATTTT,CASSGRTWSTDTQYF
TRBJ1-1,-,TRBV5-4,once,TGTGCCAGCAGCTTGGGGAAGGGGGTAGGGATGACTGAAGCTTTCTTT,CASSLGKGVGMTEAFF
TRBJ1-2,-,TRBV23-1,-,TGCGCCAGCAGCAAAGCGGGCACCATTGCGAGGGTCCCCTTCTATGGCTACACCTTC,CASSKAGTIARVPFYGYTF
TRBJ1-2,TRBD1,TRBV6-5,-,TGTGCCAGCAGTTACTGGACAGGGGACGGCTACACCTTC,CASSYWTGDGYTF
TRBJ2-1,-,TRBV12-5,-,TGTGCTAGTGGTTTGGTACACATCGGGGGCTCCTACAATGAGCAGTTCTTC,CASGLVHIGGSYNEQFF
TRBJ1-5,-,TRBV4-1,-,TGCGCCAGCAGCCAAGAGAGGCTCGGTGGGAGGAATCAGCCCCAGCATTTT,CASSQERLGGRNQPQHF
TRBJ2-1,-,TRBV5-1,-,TGCGCCAGCAGCTTACCGGGAGTGGGCAATGAGCAGTTCTTC,CASSLPGVGNEQFF
TRBJ1-1,-,TRBV4-3,-,TGCGCCAGCAGCCAAGTTGGGGCGCGGAACACTGAAGCTTTCTTT,CASSQVGARNTEAFF
TRBJ1-5,-,TRBV2,-,TGTGCCAGCAGTGAACAGTCCGGGAAGAATCAGCCCCAGCATTTT,CASSEQSGKNQPQHF
TRBJ1-5,-,TRBV5-8,-,TGTGCCTGCAGCTTGTGGAGTCAGCCCCAGCATTTT,CACSLWSQPQHF
TRBJ1-4,TRBD1,TRBV5-1,-,TGCGCCAGCAGCTTGGAGGGACAGGGGTGGGAAAAACTGTTTTTT,CASSLEGQGWEKLFF
TRBJ1-6,TRBD1,TRBV4-3,-,TGCGCCAGCAGCCAACTGGACAGGGAAGGATCACCCCTCCACTTT,CASSQLDREGSPLHF
TRBJ2-5,TRBD1,TRBV7-8,-,TGTGCCAGCAGGGAGTACAGGGGGGAGACCCAGTACTTC,CASREYRGETQYF
TRBJ1-2,TRBD1,TRBV19,once,TGTGCCAGTAGCCTGACAGGGGCCCTTCGATATGGCTACACCTTC,CASSLTGALRYGYTF
TRBJ2-2,-,TRBV4-3,-,TGCGCCAGCAGCCGAGGGTACACCGGGGAGCTGTTTTTT,CASSRGYTGELFF
TRBJ2-7,TRBD2,TRBV11-3,-,TGTGCCAGCAGCGCGGGGGGACCATCCTACGAGCAGTACTTC,CASSAGGPSYEQYF
TRBJ2-5,-,TRBV6-6,many,TGTGCCAGCATCCCCCCTACAGGGCAAGAGACCCAGTACTTC,CASIPPTGQETQYF
TRBJ2-7,TRBD1,TRBV9,-,TGTGCCAGCAGCGCGGACAGGTCTGGCGAGCAGTACTTC,CASSADRSGEQYF
TRBJ1-1,-,TRBV6-6,few,TGTGCCAGCAGCCTTTACTCTGGGAGGGGCACTGAAGCTTTCTTT,CASSLYSGRGTEAFF
TRBJ2-5,-,TRBV7-2,-,TGTGCCAGCACCCCAACCCGGGAGACCCAGTACTTC,CASTPTRETQYF
TRBJ1-5,TRBD1,TRBV19,-,TGTGCCAGTAGCCCCGGCAGGGGGCATCAGCCCCAGCATTTT,CASSPGRGHQPQHF
TRBJ2-1,-,TRBV6-6,-,TGTGCCAGCAGCCCAAAAACCCGACTAGATGAGCAGTTCTTC,CASSPKTRLDEQFF
TRBJ2-2,-,TRBV6-5,-,TGTGCCTGCGGGTTAGGATCGAACACCGGGGAGCTGTTTTTT,CACGLGSNTGELFF
TRBJ1-2,TRBD1,TRBV5-4,-,TGTGCCAGCAGCAGGGCCCAGGACAGGGGTCCCTATGGCTACACCTTC,CASSRAQDRGPYGYTF
TRBJ2-7,TRBD1,TRBV18,-,TGTGCCAGCTCACCCTTGGACAGGGGGGCGCACGAGCAGTACTTC,CASSPLDRGAHEQYF
TRBJ2-1,TRBD2,TRBV5-8,-,TGTGCCAGCAGCCAAAGGACTAGCGGGGTTGGTAGAGGATGGAATGAGCAGTTCTTC,CASSQRTSGVGRGWNEQFF
TRBJ2-7,TRBD1,TRBV6-5,-,TGTGCCAGCAGTTACCGCAGGACAGGGGGCTACGAGCAGTACTTC,CASSYRRTGGYEQYF
TRBJ1-3,-,TRBV7-8,many,TGTGCCAGCAGCTTAAGGACACTTGGAAACACCATATATTTT,CASSLRTLGNTIYF
TRBJ2-5,-,TRBV9,-,TGTGCCAGCAGCGTCTTAGACAGGGTCGGGGGAGAGACCCAGTACTTC,CASSVLDRVGGETQYF
TRBJ1-3,-,TRBV5-4,few,TGTGCCAGCAGCCAGGAGGTGGGCCGCGCGGGAAACACCATATATTTT,CASSQEVGRAGNTIYF
TRBJ1-1,-,TRBV13,-,TGTGCCAGCAGCCAGATGAACACTGAAGCTTTCTTT,CASSQMNTEAFF
TRBJ2-7,-,TRBV19,-,TGTGCCAGTAGTATCTGGGGAGGACAGGTCAACGAGCAGTACTTC,CASSIWGGQVNEQYF
TRBJ1-5,-,TRBV7-6,-,TGTGCCAGCGGAGCCGGCAGCAATCAGCCCCAGCATTTT,CASGAGSNQPQHF
TRBJ2-6,-,TRBV19,-,TGTGCCAGTAATGGCCGGGCCAACGTCCTGACTTTC,CASNGRANVLTF